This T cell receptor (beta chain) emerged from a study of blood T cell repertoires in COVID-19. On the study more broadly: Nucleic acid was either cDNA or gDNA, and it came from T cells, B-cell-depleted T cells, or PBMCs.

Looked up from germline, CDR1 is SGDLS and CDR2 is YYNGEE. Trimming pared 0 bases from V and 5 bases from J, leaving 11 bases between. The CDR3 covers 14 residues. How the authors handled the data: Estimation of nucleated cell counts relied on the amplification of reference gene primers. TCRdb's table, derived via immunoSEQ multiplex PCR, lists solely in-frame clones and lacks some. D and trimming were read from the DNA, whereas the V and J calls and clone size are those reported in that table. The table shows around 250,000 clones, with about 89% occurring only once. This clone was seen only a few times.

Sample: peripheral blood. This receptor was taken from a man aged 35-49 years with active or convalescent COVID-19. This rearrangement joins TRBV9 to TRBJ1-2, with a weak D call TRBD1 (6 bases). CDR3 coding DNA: TGTGCCAGCAGCGTAGCCAGGGGCGTGTATGGCTACACCTTC. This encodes CASSVARGVYGYTF. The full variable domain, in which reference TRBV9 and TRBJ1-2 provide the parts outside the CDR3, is DSGVTQTPKHLITATGQRVTLRCSPRSGDLSVYWYQQSLDQGLQFLIQYYNGEERAKGNILERFSAQQFPDLHSELNLSSLELGDSALYFCASSVARGVYGYTFGSGTRLTVV.